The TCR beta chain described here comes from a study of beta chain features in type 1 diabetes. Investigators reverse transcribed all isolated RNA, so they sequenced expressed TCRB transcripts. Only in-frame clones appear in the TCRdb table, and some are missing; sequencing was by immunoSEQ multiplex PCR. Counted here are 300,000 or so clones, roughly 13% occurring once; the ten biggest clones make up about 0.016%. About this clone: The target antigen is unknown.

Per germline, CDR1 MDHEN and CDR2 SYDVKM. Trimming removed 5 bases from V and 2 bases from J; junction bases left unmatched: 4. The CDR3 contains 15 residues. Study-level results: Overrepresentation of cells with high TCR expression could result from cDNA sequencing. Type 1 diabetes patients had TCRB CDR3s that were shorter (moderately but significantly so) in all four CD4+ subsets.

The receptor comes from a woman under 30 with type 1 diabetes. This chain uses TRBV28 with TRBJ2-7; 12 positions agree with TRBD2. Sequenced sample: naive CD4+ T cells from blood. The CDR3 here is CASSPGTSGPYEQYF. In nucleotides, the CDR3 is TGTGCCAGCAGTCCGGGGACTAGCGGGCCCTACGAGCAGTACTTC.